Described below is a single T cell receptor beta chain sequence and its context. This sample stems from a study of T cell changes during pregnancy in multiple sclerosis. V was shortened by 1 base and J by 6 bases, with 13 bases between the two germline ends. The CDR3 contains 14 residues. Per germline, CDR1 SEHNR and CDR2 FQNEAQ (reference sequence). Here immunoSEQ multiplex PCR was the method, and the copy in TCRdb shows in-frame clones only, minus some. The data show some 40,000 clones, roughly nine tenths seen once. The chain is built from TRBV7-9 and TRBJ2-7; TRBD2 is a possible D gene (5 bases). The TCR sequence derives from a female donor with multiple sclerosis, enrolled in a pregnancy study. Sequenced here: CD4+ T cells from peripheral blood mononuclear cells, sampled in the first trimester of pregnancy. CDR3 DNA sequence: TGTGCCAGCAGCTTAGGAGGGTTTGGATCCGAGCAGTACTTC. Its protein is CASSLGGFGSEQYF.